The rows below give T cell receptor beta chains drawn from one sample of a study of blood T cell repertoires in COVID-19. Profiling relied on immunoSEQ multiplex PCR, and the TCRdb table lists in-frame clones only, not all of them. The table shows approximately 300,000 clones, with 90% occurring only once. The specimen sequenced was PBMCs or T cells enriched from blood (not recorded which). The source of these receptors is a woman between 18 and 30 years old with acute COVID-19. The CDR3 runs from the conserved cysteine through the conserved F or W. Each record gives: V gene, D gene, CDR3 length, J gene, CDR3 protein. The D gene is left open where the match is weak.

v_gene: TRBV28
d_gene: -
len: 15
j_gene: TRBJ1-5
CDR3aa: CASSLLRDSNQPQHF

v_gene: TRBV28
d_gene: -
len: 16
j_gene: TRBJ1-5
CDR3aa: CASSLTGGESNQPQHF

v_gene: TRBV29-1
d_gene: TRBD1
len: 14
j_gene: TRBJ2-1
CDR3aa: CSAGSAGGFNEQFF

v_gene: TRBV24-1
d_gene: -
len: 17
j_gene: TRBJ1-2
CDR3aa: CATSDFVSGFRDYGYTF

v_gene: TRBV2
d_gene: TRBD2
len: 14
j_gene: TRBJ2-1
CDR3aa: CASSEEGGVNEQFF

v_gene: TRBV19
d_gene: -
len: 13
j_gene: TRBJ2-1
CDR3aa: CASSPGIGNEQFF

v_gene: TRBV10-3
d_gene: -
len: 13
j_gene: TRBJ1-1
CDR3aa: CAMSGHSNTEAFF

v_gene: TRBV5-1
d_gene: -
len: 13
j_gene: TRBJ1-1
CDR3aa: CASSLAYPTEAFF

v_gene: TRBV28
d_gene: -
len: 15
j_gene: TRBJ2-7
CDR3aa: CASRVRGAGTNEQYF

v_gene: TRBV28
d_gene: -
len: 15
j_gene: TRBJ1-4
CDR3aa: CASQGFSTGREKLFF

v_gene: TRBV27
d_gene: TRBD2
len: 17
j_gene: TRBJ2-3
CDR3aa: CASSPLGLAGGIDTQYF

v_gene: TRBV11-3
d_gene: -
len: 13
j_gene: TRBJ2-3
CDR3aa: CASSHIFTDTQYF

v_gene: TRBV28
d_gene: -
len: 14
j_gene: TRBJ1-3
CDR3aa: CASTRGISGNTIYF

v_gene: TRBV29-1
d_gene: -
len: 12
j_gene: TRBJ1-1
CDR3aa: CSTDTGNTEAFF

v_gene: TRBV6-5
d_gene: TRBD1
len: 13
j_gene: TRBJ1-2
CDR3aa: CASSRGTGVGYTF

v_gene: TRBV5-6
d_gene: -
len: 13
j_gene: TRBJ1-1
CDR3aa: CASSWEGGTEAFF

v_gene: TRBV19
d_gene: TRBD1
len: 18
j_gene: TRBJ1-1
CDR3aa: CASSYSSGQGSSNTEAFF

v_gene: TRBV5-1
d_gene: TRBD2
len: 18
j_gene: TRBJ2-1
CDR3aa: CASSLAFYSGRAANEQFF

v_gene: TRBV15
d_gene: -
len: 13
j_gene: TRBJ2-2
CDR3aa: CATHQTNTGELFF

v_gene: TRBV7-9
d_gene: -
len: 13
j_gene: TRBJ1-2
CDR3aa: CASSSDSLYGYTF

v_gene: TRBV5-5
d_gene: -
len: 15
j_gene: TRBJ1-2
CDR3aa: CASSPQEGGPYGYTF

v_gene: TRBV21-1
d_gene: -
len: 20
j_gene: TRBJ2-7
CDR3aa: CASGKPATSGRLLLSYEQYF

v_gene: TRBV10-3
d_gene: -
len: 16
j_gene: TRBJ2-6
CDR3aa: CAISPRQTSGANVLTF

v_gene: TRBV11-2
d_gene: TRBD2
len: 16
j_gene: TRBJ2-1
CDR3aa: CASSSSGLADVNQQFF

v_gene: TRBV3-1/TRBV3-2
d_gene: TRBD2
len: 15
j_gene: TRBJ2-5
CDR3aa: CASSHPVSGSETQYF

v_gene: TRBV18
d_gene: -
len: 16
j_gene: TRBJ2-2
CDR3aa: CASSPPGQLNTGELFF

v_gene: TRBV5-1
d_gene: -
len: 15
j_gene: TRBJ1-1
CDR3aa: CASSLGWGLNTEAFF

v_gene: TRBV5-1
d_gene: -
len: 18
j_gene: TRBJ1-2
CDR3aa: CASSLVFDILSGSYGYTF

v_gene: TRBV5-1
d_gene: TRBD1
len: 17
j_gene: TRBJ2-1
CDR3aa: CASSLSRDSLFYNEQFF

v_gene: TRBV3-1/TRBV3-2
d_gene: TRBD1
len: 16
j_gene: TRBJ2-1
CDR3aa: CASSQGPGQGATEQFF

v_gene: TRBV5-4
d_gene: TRBD1
len: 16
j_gene: TRBJ1-2
CDR3aa: CASSLAETGGANGYTF

v_gene: TRBV7-9
d_gene: TRBD1
len: 14
j_gene: TRBJ1-4
CDR3aa: CASSFRDRNEKLFF